A single sample is the source of the 30 T cell receptor beta chains below, sequenced in a study of shared clonotypes between healthy human individuals. The assay was immunoSEQ multiplex PCR, and TCRdb's table has in-frame clones only and misses some. The sample has hundreds of thousands of clones, approximately 74% seen once. Material: memory CD4+ T cells sorted from blood. Regarding subset: CD45RA-negative fraction. These receptor sequences come from a woman in her thirties in good health.

The V gene is TRBV7-2, the J gene TRBJ2-1, with D tentatively TRBD1 or TRBD2 (5 bases each). Trimming removed 1 base from V and 3 bases from J, with 10 bases in between. This CDR3 is built from 15 residues. The germline CDR1 and CDR2 sequences are SGHTA and FQGNSA. The CDR3 region has the DNA TGTGCCAGCAGCTTAGATTGGGGGTTCTACAATGAGCAGTTCTTC. The encoded protein is CASSLDWGFYNEQFF. The full variable domain, in which reference TRBV7-2 and TRBJ2-1 provide the parts outside the CDR3, is GAGVSQSPSNKVTEKGKDVELRCDPISGHTALYWYRQSLGQGLEFLIYFQGNSAPDKSGLPSDRFSAERTGGSVSTLTIQRTQQEDSAVYLCASSLDWGFYNEQFFGPGTRLTVL.

J is TRBJ2-4 and V is TRBV11-3; the D gene could be TRBD1 or TRBD2 (5 bases each). This CDR3 has 14 residues. V dropped 8 bases and J dropped 0 bases, with 11 bases sitting between them. In germline, CDR1 is SGHNT, CDR2 YENEEA. CDR3 loop: CASYGALAKNIQYF. CDR3 DNA sequence: TGTGCCAGCTACGGGGCGTTAGCCAAAAACATTCAGTACTTC.

The chain recombines TRBV28 with TRBJ1-5; weak D call: TRBD1 (6 bases). Germline assignment: CDR1 MDHEN and CDR2 SYDVKM. V was trimmed by 3 bases and J by 5 bases, leaving 14 bases between them. This CDR3 comprises 15 residues. CDR3: CASSFGGGVDQPQHF. The CDR3 nucleotides are TGTGCCAGCAGTTTCGGCGGGGGCGTGGATCAGCCCCAGCATTTT.

The chain is built from TRBV18 and TRBJ2-7; D gene uncertain. Trimming took 3 bases from V and 3 from J, leaving 12 bases between them. Germline V lookup: CDR1 KGHSH, CDR2 LQKENI. The CDR3 spans 14 residues. This chain's CDR3 is CASSPRRIVYEQYF. For the CDR3, the DNA is TGTGCCAGCTCACCGCGACGGATAGTCTACGAGCAGTACTTC.

This chain joins TRBV5-1 and TRBJ2-2, with 9 bases aligning to TRBD1. Germline V gene lookup returns CDR1 SGHRS and CDR2 YFSETQ. V lost 4 bases and J lost 4; bases outside the gene matches: 11. CDR3 length equals 17 residues. The CDR3 DNA is TGCGCCAGCAGCCTAACTACAGGGGGCAGGGGCACCGGGGAGCTGTTTTTT. Amino acids: CASSLTTGGRGTGELFF.

The chain combines TRBV14 with TRBJ2-1, with 7 bases identical to TRBD1. The germline V gene has CDR1 SGHDN and CDR2 FVKESK. V was pared by 4 bases and J by 7 bases, with 10 bases of the junction left unmatched. This CDR3 has 15 amino acids. CDR3 DNA: TGTGCCAGCAGCCGCGTACTTACCAGGGGGAATGAGCAGTTCTTC. As protein: CASSRVLTRGNEQFF. Variable domain in full (rest from reference TRBV14 and TRBJ2-1): EAGVTQFPSHSVIEKGQTVTLRCDPISGHDNLYWYRRVMGKEIKFLLHFVKESKQDESGMPNNRFLAERTGGTYSTLKVQPAELEDSGVYFCASSRVLTRGNEQFFGPGTRLTVL.

This clone showed up just once. V gene TRBV7-9 combines with J gene TRBJ2-5; no clear D. CDR1 is SEHNR and CDR2 is FQNEAQ in the germline V gene (reference sequence). There are 16 residues in the CDR3. Trimming stripped 5 bases from V and 1 base from J, with 17 bases between. The CDR3 DNA follows: TGTGCCAGCAGCCTGATCTCCTGGGAACCCCAAGAGACCCAGTACTTC. This gives the protein CASSLISWEPQETQYF.

The J gene is TRBJ1-1, the V gene TRBV14; D unresolved. CDR1 SGHDN and CDR2 FVKESK come from the germline V gene. This CDR3 is built from 14 residues. Trimming removed 7 bases from V and 1 base from J, with 13 bases in between. CDR3 coding DNA: TGTGCCAGCAAAAGAGGACGGACGAACACTGAAGCTTTCTTT. Translating gives CASKRGRTNTEAFF.

J is TRBJ2-1 and V is TRBV7-6; 9 bases fit TRBD2. CDR1 is SGHVS, CDR2 FNYEAQ, per germline. The V and J ends lost 1 base and 5 bases, in that order; junction bases with no gene match: 3. This CDR3 is 15 amino acids long. CDR3 DNA: TGTGCCAGCAGCTTAGGGGCGGGAGGGAACAATGAGCAGTTCTTC. As protein: CASSLGAGGNNEQFF. Full variable domain (rest looked up from reference TRBV7-6 and TRBJ2-1): GAGVSQSPRYKVTKRGQDVALRCDPISGHVSLYWYRQALGQGPEFLTYFNYEAQQDKSGLPNDRFSAERPEGSISTLTIQRTEQRDSAMYRCASSLGAGGNNEQFFGPGTRLTVL.

J is TRBJ2-1 and V is TRBV30; D is perhaps TRBD2 (5 bases). V was shortened by 2 bases and J by 4 bases, with 9 bases between the two germline ends. Germline CDR1 and CDR2: GTSNPN and SVGIG (reference sequence). The CDR3 length is 13 residues. The CDR3: CAWSLSGYNEQFF. The CDR3 DNA is TGTGCCTGGAGTCTCAGCGGATACAATGAGCAGTTCTTC.

The gene calls are TRBV7-8 and TRBJ2-1, with TRBD2 matching 10 bases. In germline, CDR1 is SGHVS, CDR2 FQNEAQ. The CDR3 runs 14 residues. The V gene end was trimmed by 7 bases and the J gene end by 7 bases; junction bases not matched to a gene: 7. Here the CDR3 DNA reads TGTGCCAGCACCGAGCGGGAGGGCCTAAATGAGCAGTTCTTC. This codes for CASTEREGLNEQFF. Full variable domain (outside the CDR3, taken from reference TRBV7-8 and TRBJ2-1): GAGVSQSPRYKVAKRGQDVALRCDPISGHVSLFWYQQALGQGPEFLTYFQNEAQLDKSGLPSDRFFAERPEGSVSTLKIQRTQQEDSAVYLCASTEREGLNEQFFGPGTRLTVL.

This clone was found once. The chain carries TRBV9 and TRBJ2-3; D ambiguous. Germline V gene sequence: CDR1 SGDLS, CDR2 YYNGEE. With 0 bases removed from V and 2 bases from J, the gap between germline ends came to 13 bases. CDR3 length: 16 amino acids. The CDR3 sequence is CASSVVGAAITDTQYF. The CDR3, as DNA: TGTGCCAGCAGCGTAGTAGGTGCGGCAATCACAGATACGCAGTATTTT.

This sequence joins TRBV19 and TRBJ1-2, with D unclear. The CDR3 runs 15 residues. The germline V gene has CDR1 LNHDA and CDR2 SQIVND (reference sequence). Trimming pared 4 bases from V and 6 bases from J, leaving 18 bases between. The CDR3 DNA follows: TGTGCCAGTAGTACCCTTTTTGTACGGTTGGATGGCTACACCTTC. Translated, it gives CASSTLFVRLDGYTF.

Concerning this clone itself: It may be a read error: a sequence one base away is much more abundant. This rearrangement joins TRBV28 to TRBJ2-7; 7 nucleotides match TRBD1. V gave up 2 bases and J gave up 2 bases; unmatched junction bases: 0. The CDR3 extends over 13 amino acids. Per the germline V gene, CDR1 is MDHEN and CDR2 is SYDVKM. The CDR3 DNA sequence: TGTGCCAGCAGTTTACAGGGGGCCTACGAGCAGTACTTC. This sequence encodes CASSLQGAYEQYF.

This chain connects TRBV15 to TRBJ2-3; 8 bases agree with TRBD2. The CDR3 covers 15 residues. The germline V gene encodes CDR1 LNHNV and CDR2 YYDKDF (reference sequence). V gave up 6 bases and J gave up 5 bases; unmatched junction bases: 10. The CDR3 sequence: CATRSPREGLDTQYF. The CDR3 DNA reads as TGTGCCACCAGGAGTCCACGGGAGGGCCTAGATACGCAGTATTTT.

The gene calls are TRBV5-1 and TRBJ2-3, with 14 bases aligning to TRBD2. This CDR3 is built from 17 residues. V was pared by 3 bases and J by 1 base, with 4 bases of the junction left unmatched. CDR1 and CDR2 from the germline V gene are SGHRS and YFSETQ. CDR3 residues: CASSSGTSGSGTDTQYF. CDR3 sequence (DNA): TGCGCCAGCAGCTCGGGGACTAGCGGGAGTGGCACAGATACGCAGTATTTT.

The chain has TRBV14 and TRBJ1-2, with D tentatively TRBD1 (6 bases). V lost 7 bases and J 4 bases, leaving 22 bases between the germline ends. CDR1 SGHDN and CDR2 FVKESK come from the germline V gene. This CDR3 comprises 16 residues. In DNA form, the CDR3 reads TGTGCCAGCACACCGAAAACAGGGTTCCAACTCTATGGCTACACCTTC. As protein: CASTPKTGFQLYGYTF.

The V gene is TRBV19, the J gene TRBJ2-1; the match to TRBD2 covers 8 bases. The CDR3 length is 16 residues. Trimming took 4 bases from V and 0 from J; bases not matched to a gene: 5. Germline-derived CDR1 and CDR2 are LNHDA and SQIVND (reference sequence). The CDR3 DNA is TGTGCCAGTAGTAGCTTAGCGGGATCCTCCTACAATGAGCAGTTCTTC. This sequence encodes CASSSLAGSSYNEQFF.

The CDR3 nucleotides are TGTGCCATCAGTGAGGGGCAGGGGGCCTCGACGGGCTACGAGCAGTACTTC. Translation gives CAISEGQGASTGYEQYF. V and J are TRBV10-3 and TRBJ2-7, with 8 bases that match TRBD1. CDR1 ENHRY and CDR2 SYGVKD come from the germline V gene. After removal of 2 bases from V and 3 bases from J, the junction contained 12 bases not matched to a gene. The CDR3 spans 17 residues.

Comment on this clone: A clone one base away is much larger, so this may be a read error. The chain couples TRBV11-2 to TRBJ1-1; D gene unclear. The germline V gene encodes CDR1 SGHAT and CDR2 FQNNGV. The V gene lost 1 base and the J gene lost 1 base, with 4 bases spanning the gap. The CDR3 length is 13 residues. The CDR3 reads CASSLVKNTEAFF. In DNA form, the CDR3 reads TGTGCCAGCAGCTTAGTCAAGAACACTGAAGCTTTCTTT.

This clone was detected once. Other DNA variants within this sample encode the same CDR3. The chain is built from TRBV29-1 and TRBJ2-7; TRBD1 agrees at 9 bases. V was clipped by 5 bases and J by 2 bases; unmatched bases: 1. CDR1 SQVTM and CDR2 ANQGSEA come from the germline V gene. The length of the CDR3 is 12 residues. The CDR3: CSVRDRAYEQYF. The CDR3 DNA sequence: TGCAGCGTTAGGGACAGGGCCTACGAGCAGTACTTC.

For the CDR3, the DNA is TGCGCCAGCAAGGAGCTAGCGGTAAACACCGGGGAGCTGTTTTTT. It specifies CASKELAVNTGELFF. The J gene is TRBJ2-2, the V gene TRBV5-1, with 7 bases that match TRBD2. Germline lookup yields CDR1 SGHRS and CDR2 YFSETQ. This CDR3 spans 15 amino acids. V dropped 6 bases and J dropped 2; count of bases not matched to a gene: 7.

This chain connects TRBV7-2 to TRBJ1-1, with a weak D call TRBD1 (6 bases). Trimming shortened V by 3 bases and J by 0 bases, and 11 bases separated the two germline ends. CDR3 size: 15 residues. Germline V lookup: CDR1 SGHTA, CDR2 FQGNSA. The CDR3 sequence: CASSFRDTVNTEAFF. CDR3 coding DNA: TGTGCCAGCAGCTTCCGGGACACCGTGAACACTGAAGCTTTCTTT. Full variable domain (rest looked up from reference TRBV7-2 and TRBJ1-1): GAGVSQSPSNKVTEKGKDVELRCDPISGHTALYWYRQSLGQGLEFLIYFQGNSAPDKSGLPSDRFSAERTGGSVSTLTIQRTQQEDSAVYLCASSFRDTVNTEAFFGQGTRLTVV.

The gene calls are TRBV27 and TRBJ2-5; 16 positions agree with TRBD2. The CDR3 sequence is 18 residues long. Germline V gene sequence: CDR1 MNHEY, CDR2 SMNVEV (reference sequence). V lost 6 bases, J lost 0 bases, and 7 bases stayed unmatched. The CDR3 is CASRAGLAGGRDQETQYF. CDR3 in DNA: TGTGCCAGCAGGGCGGGACTAGCGGGAGGGAGAGACCAAGAGACCCAGTACTTC.

As to this clone: Different DNA sequences within this sample yield the same CDR3. The rearrangement joins TRBV20-1 to TRBJ2-7, with a weak D call TRBD2 (6 bases). CDR3 length: 11 amino acids. V was trimmed by 6 bases and J by 0 bases, leaving 6 bases between them. Looked up from germline, CDR1 is DFQATT and CDR2 is SNEGSKA (reference sequence). As DNA, the CDR3 is TGCAGTGCGGGAGGCTCCTACGAGCAGTACTTC. Translated: CSAGGSYEQYF.

The V and J genes are TRBV5-1 and TRBJ2-2; a possible D gene is TRBD1 (6 bases). The ends were cut back, 1 base at V and 1 base at J, with 11 bases in the middle. The germline V gene has CDR1 SGHRS and CDR2 YFSETQ. The CDR3 loop spans 16 amino acids. The CDR3 spells CASSLQSTGNTGELFF. CDR3 sequence (DNA): TGCGCCAGCAGCTTGCAATCGACAGGGAACACCGGGGAGCTGTTTTTT. The variable domain in full, with the rest retrieved from reference TRBV5-1 and TRBJ2-2, is KAGVTQTPRYLIKTRGQQVTLSCSPISGHRSVSWYQQTPGQGLQFLFEYFSETQRNKGNFPGRFSGRQFSNSRSEMNVSTLELGDSALYLCASSLQSTGNTGELFFGEGSRLTVL.

The chain employs TRBV19 and TRBJ1-3; the D is unclear. The CDR3 sequence is 16 residues long. The germline V gene has CDR1 LNHDA and CDR2 SQIVND (reference sequence). Trimming left V 3 bases short and J 0 bases short, with 12 bases between. The CDR3 region has the DNA TGTGCCAGTAGTATCGGGGTCACTAACTCTGGAAACACCATATATTTT. Protein product: CASSIGVTNSGNTIYF.

The chain couples TRBV6-1 to TRBJ2-7, with D hard to call. In germline, CDR1 is MNHNS, CDR2 SASEGT. V gave up 7 bases and J gave up 3 bases, with 16 bases separating them. The CDR3 is 14 amino acids. The DNA for the CDR3 is TGTGCCAGCATAACCACACAGAGTCGCTACGAGCAGTACTTC. Translating gives CASITTQSRYEQYF.

The rearrangement uses TRBV6-1 and TRBJ1-5, with unresolved D. Between the trimmed V and J ends, which lost 1 base and 6 bases, there was a span of 7 bases. From germline, CDR1 is MNHNS and CDR2 SASEGT. This CDR3 comprises 13 residues. The CDR3 spells CASSEEGGQPQHF. The CDR3, as DNA: TGTGCCAGCAGTGAAGAGGGAGGTCAGCCCCAGCATTTT.

The J gene is TRBJ1-2, the V gene TRBV5-1; D gene unclear. Germline CDR1 SGHRS, CDR2 YFSETQ. The CDR3 consists of 14 residues. V lost 2 bases, J lost 5 bases, and 13 bases lay in between. The CDR3 reads CASSLIGGKYGYTF. The CDR3 coding sequence is TGCGCCAGCAGCTTAATTGGAGGGAAATATGGCTACACCTTC.